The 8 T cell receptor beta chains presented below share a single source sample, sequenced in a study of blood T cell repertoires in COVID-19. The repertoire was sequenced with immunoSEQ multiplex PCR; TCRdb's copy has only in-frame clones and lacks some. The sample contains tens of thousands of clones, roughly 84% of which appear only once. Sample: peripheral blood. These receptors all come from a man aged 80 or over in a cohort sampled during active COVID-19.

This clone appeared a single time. CDR3 coding DNA: TGTGCCATGCGACAGGGGGCAGAGAATTCACCCCTCCACTTT. It specifies CAMRQGAENSPLHF. The chain recombines TRBV10-3 with TRBJ1-6; 10 bases line up with TRBD1. The CDR3 is made up of 14 amino acids. The J segment lost 7 bases and the V segment lost 9 bases, leaving 6 bases of the junction unmatched. CDR1 and CDR2 from the germline V gene are ENHRY and SYGVKD.

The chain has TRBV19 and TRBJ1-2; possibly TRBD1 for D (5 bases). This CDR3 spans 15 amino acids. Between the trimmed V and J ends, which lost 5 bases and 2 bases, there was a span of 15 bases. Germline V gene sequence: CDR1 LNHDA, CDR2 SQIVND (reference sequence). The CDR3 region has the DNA TGTGCCAGTAGTGCAAGCGGGACGGCCAACTATGGCTACACCTTC. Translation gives CASSASGTANYGYTF.

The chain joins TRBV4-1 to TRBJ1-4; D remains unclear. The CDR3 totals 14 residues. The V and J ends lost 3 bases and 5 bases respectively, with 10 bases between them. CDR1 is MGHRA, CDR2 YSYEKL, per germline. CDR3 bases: TGCGCCAGCAGCCACCCGACTAGAAATGAAAAACTGTTTTTT. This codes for CASSHPTRNEKLFF.

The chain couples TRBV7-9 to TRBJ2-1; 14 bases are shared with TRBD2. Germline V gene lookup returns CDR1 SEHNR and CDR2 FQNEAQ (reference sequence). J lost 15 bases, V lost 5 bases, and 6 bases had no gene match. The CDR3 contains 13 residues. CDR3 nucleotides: TGTGCCAGCAGCCGCGGGACTAGCGGGAGTCTGTTCTTC. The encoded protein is CASSRGTSGSLFF.

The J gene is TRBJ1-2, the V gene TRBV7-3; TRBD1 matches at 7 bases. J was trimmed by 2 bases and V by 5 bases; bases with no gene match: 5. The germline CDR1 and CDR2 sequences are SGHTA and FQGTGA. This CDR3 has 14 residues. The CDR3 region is CASSPTGQNYGYTF. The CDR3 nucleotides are TGTGCCAGCAGCCCTACGGGACAGAACTATGGCTACACCTTC.

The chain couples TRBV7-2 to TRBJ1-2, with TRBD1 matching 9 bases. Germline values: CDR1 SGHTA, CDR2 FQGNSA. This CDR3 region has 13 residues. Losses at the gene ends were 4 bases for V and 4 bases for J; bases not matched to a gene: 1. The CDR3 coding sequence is TGTGCCAGCAGCTCGGACAGGGGCTATGGCTACACCTTC. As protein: CASSSDRGYGYTF.

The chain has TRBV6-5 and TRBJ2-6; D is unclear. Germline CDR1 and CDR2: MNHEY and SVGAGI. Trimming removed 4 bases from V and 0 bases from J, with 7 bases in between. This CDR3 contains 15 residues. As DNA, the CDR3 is TGTGCCAGCAGTTCTCTGTTCTCTGGGGCCAACGTCCTGACTTTC. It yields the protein CASSSLFSGANVLTF.

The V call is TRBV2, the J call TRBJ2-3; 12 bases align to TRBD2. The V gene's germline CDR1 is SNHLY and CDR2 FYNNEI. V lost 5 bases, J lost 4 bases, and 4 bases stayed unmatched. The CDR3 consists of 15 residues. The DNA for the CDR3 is TGTGCCAGCAGTTTGACTAGCGGGAGATCAGATACGCAGTATTTT. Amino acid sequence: CASSLTSGRSDTQYF.